The 2 T cell receptor beta chains below all came from one sample that was sequenced in a study of T cells during gluten challenge in celiac disease. Lineage-negative, tetramer-binding CD3+ CD4+ cells lacking CD45RA and CD62L but expressing integrin beta7 were gated. Multiplexed primers for every TRA and TRB V gene were used across three nested PCRs per cell. TCRdb processed the single-cell sequencing reads anew with MiXCR; each CDR3 protein has one entry. Here the sample spans 160 or so distinct CDR3 sequences, roughly 56% being singletons. The sample consisted of gluten-specific CD4+ T cells sorted from blood using tetramers, taken at baseline or on day 6, 14 or 28 of gluten challenge (not recorded which). These receptors all stem from a female donor with celiac disease.

Only a few counts were recorded for this clonotype. The chain links TRBV19 to TRBJ1-1; 9 bases are a match to TRBD1. The V and J ends lost 5 bases and 0 bases, in that order; junction bases with no gene match: 7. CDR3 size: 16 residues. Germline CDR1 is LNHDA and CDR2 is SQIVND (reference sequence). In nucleotides, the CDR3 is TGTGCCAGTAGTGCCACAGGGGGCCAGATGAACACTGAAGCTTTCTTT. It yields the protein CASSATGGQMNTEAFF.

The V gene is TRBV2, the J gene TRBJ2-7; D remains unclear. The CDR3 consists of 10 residues. V lost 10 bases and J lost 7, with 11 bases in between. Germline V CDR1 and CDR2: SNHLY, FYNNEI. CDR3 protein: CAIGRNEQYF. CDR3 nucleotide sequence: TGTGCCATCGGACGGAATGAGCAGTACTTC.